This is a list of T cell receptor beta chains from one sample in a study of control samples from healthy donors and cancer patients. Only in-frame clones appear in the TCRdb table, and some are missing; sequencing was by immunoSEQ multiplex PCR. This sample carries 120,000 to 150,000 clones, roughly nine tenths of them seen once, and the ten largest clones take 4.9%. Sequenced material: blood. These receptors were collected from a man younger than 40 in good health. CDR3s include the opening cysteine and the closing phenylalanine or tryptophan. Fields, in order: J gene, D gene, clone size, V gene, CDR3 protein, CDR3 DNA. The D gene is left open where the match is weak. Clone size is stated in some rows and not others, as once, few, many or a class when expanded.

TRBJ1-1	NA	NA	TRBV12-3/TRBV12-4	CASRLRGVTEAFF	TGTGCCAGCAGGCTCCGGGGGGTCACTGAAGCTTTCTTT
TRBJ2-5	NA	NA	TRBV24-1	CATSDRTEQETQYF	TGTGCCACCAGTGATCGGACAGAACAAGAGACCCAGTACTTC
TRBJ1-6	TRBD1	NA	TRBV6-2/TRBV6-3	CASSQGAGSPLHF	TGTGCCAGCAGTCAGGGGGCTGGATCACCCCTCCACTTT
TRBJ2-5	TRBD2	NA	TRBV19	CASSLLRGEQETQYF	TGTGCCAGTAGTTTATTGCGGGGGGAACAAGAGACCCAGTACTTC
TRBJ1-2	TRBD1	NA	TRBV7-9	CASSFGGQGGYGYTF	TGTGCCAGCAGCTTCGGGGGACAGGGTGGGTATGGCTACACCTTC
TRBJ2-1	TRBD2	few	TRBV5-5	CASSFRLAGAMGSYNEQFF	TGTGCCAGCAGCTTCAGACTAGCGGGTGCGATGGGTTCCTACAATGAGCAGTTCTTC
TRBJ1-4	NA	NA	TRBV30	CAWSSANVLFF	TGTGCCTGGAGTTCGGCAAACGTGCTGTTTTTT
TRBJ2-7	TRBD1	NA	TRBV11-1	CASRLQGPTSYEQYF	TGTGCCAGCAGACTACAGGGGCCGACCTCCTACGAGCAGTACTTC
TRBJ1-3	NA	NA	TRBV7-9	CASSSHASGNTIYF	TGTGCCAGCAGCTCCCATGCCTCTGGAAACACCATATATTTT
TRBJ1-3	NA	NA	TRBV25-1	CASSPTFLGNTIYF	TGTGCCAGCAGCCCGACCTTCTTGGGAAACACCATATATTTT
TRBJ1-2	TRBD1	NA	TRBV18	CASSPYTGTGDDGYTF	TGTGCCAGCTCACCTTATACCGGGACAGGGGACGATGGCTACACCTTC
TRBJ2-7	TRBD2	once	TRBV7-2	CASSLGLGLSYEQYF	TGTGCCAGCAGCCTTGGATTGGGACTATCCTACGAGCAGTACTTC
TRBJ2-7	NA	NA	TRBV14	CASSRRGGSEQYF	TGTGCCAGCAGCCGACGTGGGGGGTCCGAGCAGTACTTC
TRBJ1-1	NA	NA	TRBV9	CASSVEVSTEAFF	TGTGCCAGCAGCGTAGAGGTCAGCACTGAAGCTTTCTTT
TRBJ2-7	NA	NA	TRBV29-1	CSVAGGTYEQYF	TGCAGCGTGGCAGGGGGGACCTACGAGCAGTACTTC
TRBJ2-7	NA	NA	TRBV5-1	CASSPRDRAYEQYF	TGCGCCAGCAGCCCAAGGGACCGAGCCTACGAGCAGTACTTC
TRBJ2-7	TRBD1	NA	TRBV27	CASSLGQGSEQYF	TGTGCCAGCAGCCTAGGACAGGGTAGTGAGCAGTACTTC
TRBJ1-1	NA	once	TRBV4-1	CASSLLTGSTEAFF	TGCGCCAGCAGCCTCCTCACAGGGTCCACTGAAGCTTTCTTT
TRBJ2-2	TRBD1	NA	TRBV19	CASSSYRGRTGELFF	TGTGCCAGTAGTTCCTACAGGGGGCGAACCGGGGAGCTGTTTTTT
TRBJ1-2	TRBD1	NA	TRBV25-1	CASSGTGVGYTF	TGTGCCAGCAGTGGGACAGGAGTGGGCTACACCTTC
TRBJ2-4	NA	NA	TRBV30	CAWSVAGFDKNIQYF	TGTGCCTGGAGTGTTGCAGGGTTTGACAAAAACATTCAGTACTTC
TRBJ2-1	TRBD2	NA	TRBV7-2	CASSALAGVGNEQFF	TGTGCCAGCAGCGCCTTAGCGGGAGTAGGAAATGAGCAGTTCTTC
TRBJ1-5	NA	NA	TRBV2	CATGRRNVPDQPQHF	TGTGCCACCGGACGCCGCAACGTTCCGGATCAGCCCCAGCATTTT
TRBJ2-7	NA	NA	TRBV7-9	CASSTPLPAVGADGYEQYF	TGTGCCAGCAGCACTCCTTTGCCAGCAGTCGGAGCGGACGGATACGAGCAGTACTTC
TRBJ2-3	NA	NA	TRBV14	CASSQSLRGFSGLLRILYF	TGTGCCAGCAGCCAATCCCTGCGTGGTTTTTCCGGCCTACTACGTATTCTGTATTTT
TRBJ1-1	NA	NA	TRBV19	CASSIGRGAEAFF	TGTGCCAGTAGTATAGGCAGGGGCGCTGAAGCTTTCTTT
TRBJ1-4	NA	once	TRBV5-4	CASSLRGAEDRLFF	TGTGCCAGCAGCTTGCGCGGCGCTGAAGATAGACTGTTTTTT
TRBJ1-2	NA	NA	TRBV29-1	CSVDYITYGYTF	TGCAGCGTTGATTATATTACCTATGGCTACACCTTC
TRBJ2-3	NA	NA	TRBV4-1	CASSQEGLTSTDTQYF	TGCGCCAGCAGCCAAGAAGGCCTAACCAGCACAGATACGCAGTATTTT